These T cell receptor beta chains were read from a single sample in a study of OX40 agonist ivuxolimab in advanced cancers. The data were produced by immunoSEQ multiplex PCR, yet TCRdb's version contains in-frame clones alone and is incomplete. Here the sample spans some 22,000 clones, 80% to 90% being singletons. The source material was CD4+ or CD8+ T cells sorted from blood, sampled in a trial of the OX40 agonist ivuxolimab. Receptors originate from an adult with an advanced solid tumor such as melanoma, head and neck, liver or kidney cancer. The conserved cysteine and the conserved F or W are not part of the CDR3 here.

v_call cdr3_aa
TRBV6-1 ASSESGGESYNEQF
TRBV5-1 ASSRGQPAGNTIY
TRBV28 ASSSLGGGTEAF
TRBV19 ASTPKKRGLNTEAF
TRBV28 ASRTQGLGEAF
TRBV7-3 ASSPQGAGETQY
TRBV7-6 ASSQTGGNTEAF
TRBV30 AWSRLAGLLEQF
TRBV28 ASRNGGHHQETQY
TRBV14 ASSSGGRGLLEAF
TRBV9 ASSVDGSSYEQY
TRBV7-6 ASSPHPGTQY
TRBV7-2 ASSFYGTSGGQPQH
TRBV28 ASTRQPGLLNNEQF
TRBV9 ASSVAASGRREQY
TRBV11-2 ASSLWLGETQY
TRBV30 AWSVGYGYT
TRBV7-2 ASSLNYPGGATEQF
TRBV30 AWSARAGTGGYEQY
TRBV5-6 ASSLVGRLITGELF
TRBV6-1 ASSESQGINYGYT
TRBV29-1 SFSGGEGTGELF
TRBV23-1 ASSHPPRGGDEKLF
TRBV28 ASSLMGTGGAF
TRBV27 ASSLISGSASYEQY
TRBV6-5 ASSPQAGSDYGYT
TRBV7-9 ATVNGQRAQY
TRBV30 AWSTGQGQNIQY
TRBV11-3 ASSSQGDNEKLF
TRBV10-3 AISQGSNQPQH
TRBV5-1 ASSFGQGSTEAF
TRBV25-1 ASSDRGIYGYT
TRBV5-1 ASSFQGTGETEAF
TRBV19 AGRRGRYGYT
TRBV9 ASSVGDARSRGGPRNEQF
TRBV27 ASSKTGSYNEQF
TRBV19 ASSHRGILF
TRBV11-2 ASSLVVRRQGDTGELF
TRBV6-5 ASRGIGGVDTQY
TRBV29-1 SAKGPGLAGGPSGNEQF
TRBV15 ATSRDHSALSGRYNEQF
TRBV2 ASKTGDYYEQY
TRBV9 ASSVEGLYNEQF
TRBV18 ASSPEQVGTEAF
TRBV18 ASSPIGDQETQY
TRBV2 ASGRAVTPKYEQY
TRBV2 ASSQLGQSAF
TRBV11-1 ASSLDLQGSPTGYT
TRBV5-1 ASSPRVGSSYEQY
TRBV6-5 ASSYGQTGWETQY
TRBV5-1 ASSLDGPLREQY
TRBV6-5 ASRDPGQENNEQF